Listed below are T cell receptor beta chains from one sample, sequenced in a study of Graves' ophthalmopathy and Graves' hyperthyroidism. From the multiplex PCR reads, TCRdb called clonotypes with MiXCR, one entry per CDR3 protein. The table shows about 550,000 distinct CDR3 sequences, with under 40% occurring only once. Material: peripheral blood or thyroid tissue (not recorded which). These receptors were obtained from an adult man with Graves' hyperthyroidism. Each CDR3 is given with its conserved first and last residue. The D gene is left open where the match is weak. The size entry is marked missing in some rows and otherwise reads once, few, many or a size class.

15 | TRBJ1-2 | TRBV2 | . | . | TGTGCCAGCAGTGAAAGGGTCCAGGGGTCCAAGGGCTACACCTTC | CASSERVQGSKGYTF
15 | TRBJ2-7 | TRBV7-9 | . | few | TGTGCCAGCAGCCAAGATCCGAAGCGATCCGGCGAGCAGTACTTC | CASSQDPKRSGEQYF
16 | TRBJ1-6 | TRBV20-1 | TRBD1 | . | TGCAGTGCTCCCCAGGGACAGGGGAGTGGTAATTCACCCCTCCACTTT | CSAPQGQGSGNSPLHF
14 | TRBJ1-5 | TRBV24-1 | . | . | TGTGCCACCAGTGACCCCATGGACCAAGAGACCCAGCATTTT | CATSDPMDQETQHF
14 | TRBJ1-2 | TRBV2 | . | . | TGTGCCAGCAGCCCCGCCAGGGCGGGGTATGGCTACACCTTC | CASSPARAGYGYTF
16 | TRBJ2-5 | TRBV7-2 | TRBD2 | . | TGTGCCAGCAGCTCAGGAGCGGGAGGCGCCGCAGATACGCAGTACTTC | CASSSGAGGAADTQYF
13 | TRBJ1-2 | TRBV14 | . | . | TGTGCCAGCAGCCAACTCACACGGCATGGCTACACCTTC | CASSQLTRHGYTF
13 | TRBJ2-2 | TRBV29-1 | TRBD2 | . | TGCAGCACCGGGACTAGCGTCACCGGGGAGCTGTTTTTT | CSTGTSVTGELFF
12 | TRBJ1-2 | TRBV7-2 | . | . | TGTGCCTCGGGAAGGGGAGGCGGAGGCTACACCTTC | CASGRGGGGYTF
16 | TRBJ2-5 | TRBV7-9 | . | . | TGTGCAAGTCACCCCCCCGGACAAGGGTTTCAAGAGACCCAGTACTTC | CASHPPGQGFQETQYF
14 | TRBJ2-5 | TRBV12-3/TRBV12-4 | TRBD1 | . | TGTGCCAGCAGTGCAACAGGGGTTCAGCAGCCCCAGTACTTC | CASSATGVQQPQYF
16 | TRBJ1-6 | TRBV28 | . | . | TGTGCCAGCTGCGAATGCGGGGATCTATTGAATTCACCCCTCCACTTT | CASCECGDLLNSPLHF
16 | TRBJ1-3 | TRBV5-1 | TRBD1 | many | TGCGCCAGCAGCTCAGGGACAGGGGGCAATCGGAACACCATATATTTT | CASSSGTGGNRNTIYF
13 | TRBJ1-1 | TRBV29-1 | TRBD1 | . | TGCAGCGTCGGACAGGGGGCGGGGACTGAAGCTTTCTTT | CSVGQGAGTEAFF